These 2 T cell receptor beta chains share one sample of origin, sequenced in a study of T cell responses to AZD1222 COVID-19 vaccine. Sequencing used immunoSEQ multiplex PCR; TCRdb keeps in-frame clones, though not all of them. The data contain more than 95,000 clones, roughly 91% of them singletons. The sequences come from peripheral blood, collected on day 0 of AZD1222 vaccination. These receptors all come from an adult in good health.

The V call is TRBV19, the J call TRBJ2-3; 7 bases align to TRBD1. The CDR3 loop spans 16 amino acids. Germline CDR1 is LNHDA and CDR2 is SQIVND (reference sequence). V lost 6 bases to trimming and J lost 6 bases; unmatched junction nucleotides: 15. CDR3 in amino acids: CASSLGQAFGWDTQYF. CDR3 sequence (DNA): TGTGCCAGTAGCCTTGGACAGGCCTTTGGGTGGGATACGCAGTATTTT.

The CDR3 DNA is TGCGCCAGCTCCCGGCGGGCTACAGATACGCAGTATTTT. It specifies CASSRRATDTQYF. The chain carries TRBV10-1 and TRBJ2-3; possibly TRBD2 for D (5 bases). Germline CDR1 WNHNN, CDR2 SYGVQD (reference sequence). CDR3 length: 13 amino acids. V was cut by 8 bases and J by 3 bases, with 12 bases left in between.